What follows describes a single T cell receptor (beta chain). The antigen it binds to is not known. CDR1 is given as MNHNS and CDR2 as SASEGT, both from the germline V gene. From cysteine to phenylalanine, the CDR3 is 15 amino acids long. The protein alone is recorded here. These data come from a study of monozygotic twins with inflammatory bowel disease (dated by TCRdb to the late 2010s). In terms of the full investigation: A total of 28 monozygotic twin pairs were included in the full study, comprising nine German pairs (four IBD-concordant, five IBD-discordant) and 19 IBD-discordant Danish pairs. The search for disease-associated traits relied mainly on comparing, within discordant pairs, IBD patients with their genetically identical healthy co-twins. Each individual had, on average, about 151 000 unique TCRalpha sequences and 181 000 unique TCRbeta sequences available for analysis. Results the study describes overall, beyond this receptor: Concordant and discordant twins showed no difference in repertoire similarity, possibly because of limited statistical power. The results gave no support for a single strong signal or clonotype linked to IBD. Distinction between different T cell subtypes could not be achieved in the analysis. Because patients were on differing immunosuppressive treatments, the repertoires may have picked up extra background noise and inter-individual variability. Fewer clonotypes were shared with other individuals by IBD patients than by healthy twins, most markedly in patients showing signs of disease activity. TCRbeta repertoire diversity, by inverse Simpson index, was decreased in IBD patients compared with their healthy co-twins.

The library came from 5' RACE. For each TCR library, approximately 3.5 ug of total RNA was used. For each sample, cDNA synthesis was carried out in eight separate reactions using SMARTScribe reverse transcriptase. During cDNA synthesis, template switching was used to introduce unique molecular identifiers that contained a 6-nucleotide sample barcode. Amplification of TCRalpha and TCRbeta cDNA involved two nested PCRs of approximately 17 and 9 cycles, and each PCR was followed by bead purification. Before amplification, the cDNA was treated with uracil DNA-glycosylase and purified using the QIAquick PCR purification kit. The second PCR added Illumina TruSeq-compatible adapters along with sample-specific barcodes. TapeStation and Qubit were used to check library quality and concentration, and 5 ng of each library went into the pool. Sequencing of pooled libraries was carried out on an Illumina HiSeq2500 single-index Rapid Run using 2 x 100 bp reads and custom sequencing primers. As for the original processing: MiGEC version 1.2.6 was used for UMI-based consensus assembly, which corrected PCR and sequencing errors. MiXCR version 2.1.1 was used to carry out V(D)J alignment, clonotype assembly and CDR3 extraction. Normalisation of gene usage, clonotype sharing and MAIT/NKT TCR abundance was achieved by analysing the top 1000, 10 000 and 20 000 clonotypes per sample. Diversity was computed as the inverse Simpson index with the vegan R package after downsampling to 27 000 UMIs. Paired Mann-Whitney U tests were applied to discordant twin pairs, with Benjamini-Hochberg correction for multiple testing. The reads underwent TCRdb reprocessing, giving one record for each CDR3 protein sequence and no DNA. The authors' filters were not applied to this entry. This sample's listing comprises more than 300,000 distinct CDR3 sequences. 2.5% to 3% of the sample is taken by the ten largest.

From each donor, an approximately 2.5 ml peripheral blood sample was collected into PAXgene tubes and kept at -80 degrees C. Without any T cell sorting, total RNA was extracted from whole blood using the PAXgene blood miRNA kit on an automated QIAcube. Peripheral blood from monozygotic twin pairs concordant or discordant for inflammatory bowel disease was subjected to deep TCRalpha and TCRbeta repertoire profiling with unique molecular barcoding. Smoking habits were recorded for all twin pairs, with individuals classified as current, former or never smokers. The chain links TRBV6-1 with TRBJ2-1; TCRdb designates TRBD2, a call that cannot be tested without DNA. The TCR originated in a human donor with ulcerative colitis or Crohn's disease, or a healthy co-twin of an affected twin (not recorded which). Sequenced material: blood. For the CDR3, the sequence is CASSGPPEGKNEQFF.